This entry lists 9 T cell receptor beta chains sequenced from one sample in a study of blood T cell repertoires in COVID-19. Using immunoSEQ multiplex PCR, the repertoire was profiled, and TCRdb retains in-frame clones only, with some absent. The sample has approximately 350,000 clones; roughly nine tenths are singletons. The sequencing sample was made of peripheral blood. Source of these receptors: a man in his forties or fifties with acute or convalescent COVID-19.

The genes are TRBV5-4 and TRBJ2-5; 8 bases are a match to TRBD1. This CDR3 is 13 amino acids long. J was trimmed by 5 bases and V by 0 bases; bases with no gene match: 0. Per the germline V gene, CDR1 is SGHNT and CDR2 is YYREEE (reference sequence). The CDR3 here is CASSLGQGETQYF. In DNA, the CDR3 is TGTGCCAGCAGCTTGGGACAGGGGGAGACCCAGTACTTC.

The V gene is TRBV29-1, the J gene TRBJ1-1, with D tentatively TRBD1 (6 bases). Germline-derived CDR1 and CDR2 are SQVTM and ANQGSEA. Between the trimmed V and J ends, which lost 5 bases and 1 base, there was a span of 14 bases. This CDR3 region has 14 residues. The CDR3 nucleotides read TGCAGCGTTTCCATACTGGACAGGAACACTGAAGCTTTCTTT. Translation gives CSVSILDRNTEAFF. Using reference TRBV29-1 and TRBJ1-1 for the parts outside the CDR3, the full variable domain is SAVISQKPSRDICQRGTSLTIQCQVDSQVTMMFWYRQQPGQSLTLIATANQGSEATYESGFVIDKFPISRPNLTFSTLTVSNMSPEDSSIYLCSVSILDRNTEAFFGQGTRLTVV.

The chain recombines TRBV27 with TRBJ2-1, with TRBD2 identical over 8 bases. The CDR3 has 15 amino acids. The germline CDR1 and CDR2 sequences are MNHEY and SMNVEV (reference sequence). After removal of 1 base from V and 10 bases from J, the junction contained 9 bases not matched to a gene. The CDR3 loop is CASSLFIAGLNEQFF. The CDR3, as DNA: TGTGCCAGCAGTTTATTCATAGCGGGATTAAACGAGCAGTTCTTC.

This rearrangement joins TRBV5-6 to TRBJ2-1; 9 bases are a match to TRBD2. The CDR3 sequence is 16 residues long. Trimming at V came to 0 bases and at J to 2 bases, leaving 3 bases not matched to a gene. Per germline, CDR1 SGHDT and CDR2 YYEEEE. The CDR3 coding sequence is TGTGCCAGCAGCTTGGTTAGCGGGGGACCCTACAATGAGCAGTTCTTC. Residues: CASSLVSGGPYNEQFF.

The gene calls are TRBV29-1 and TRBJ1-2; D may be TRBD1 (5 bases). Germline V lookup: CDR1 SQVTM, CDR2 ANQGSEA. CDR3 length: 12 amino acids. Trimming left V 6 bases short and J 5 bases short, with 13 bases between. In DNA, the CDR3 is TGCAGCGTGATCAGGGAAGGGTATGGCTACACCTTC. Its protein is CSVIREGYGYTF.

The table lists this clone with a few counts. V gene TRBV6-2 or TRBV6-3 combines with J gene TRBJ2-7, with D perhaps TRBD2 (6 bases). The CDR3 is made up of 13 amino acids. Germline V gives CDR1 MNHEY, CDR2 SVGEGT. V lost 2 bases and J 7 bases, leaving 12 bases between the germline ends. The CDR3 coding sequence is TGTGCCAGCAGTTACGCGGAGGGCGAGGAGCAGTACTTC. It translates to CASSYAEGEEQYF.

J is TRBJ2-7 and V is TRBV6-2 or TRBV6-3, with TRBD1 matching over 8 bases. With V trimmed by 4 bases and J by 3 bases, 5 bases remained unmatched. The CDR3 totals 14 residues. CDR1 is MNHEY, CDR2 SVGEGT, per germline. CDR3 in amino acids: CASSWGQALYEQYF. DNA of the CDR3: TGTGCCAGCAGTTGGGGACAGGCACTCTACGAGCAGTACTTC.

The chain carries TRBV27 and TRBJ2-2, with TRBD1 matching 8 bases. CDR1 MNHEY and CDR2 SMNVEV come from the germline V gene (reference sequence). CDR3 size: 16 residues. The V and J ends lost 2 bases and 5 bases, in that order; junction bases with no gene match: 7. The CDR3 sequence is CASSLPTGGLTGELFF. CDR3 nucleotides: TGTGCCAGCAGTTTACCTACAGGGGGATTGACCGGGGAGCTGTTTTTT.

This chain joins TRBV19 and TRBJ1-5; 7 positions agree with TRBD1. This CDR3 is built from 15 residues. Germline assignment: CDR1 LNHDA and CDR2 SQIVND (reference sequence). Trimming cost V 4 bases and J 1 base; bases outside gene matches: 4. This CDR3 is CASSREGASNQPQHF. The CDR3 DNA reads as TGTGCCAGTAGTAGAGAGGGGGCGAGCAATCAGCCCCAGCATTTT.